A selection of T cell receptor beta chains follows, all from one sample in a study of blood T cells in healthy people across ages. One entry per CDR3 protein, called by TCRdb with MiXCR from the 5' RACE reads. The data show some 780,000 distinct CDR3 sequences, 56% seen once. Sequencing input: blood. The receptors here all came from a man in his forties or fifties in good health. Each CDR3 is given with its conserved first and last residue. D genes are given only for firm matches. Part of the rows lack a size; the others show once, few, many or a class for expanded clones.

D gene: .
V gene: TRBV5-1
J gene: TRBJ2-5
clone size: .
CDR3 protein: CASSYMGTIQETQYF
CDR3 DNA: TGCGCCAGCAGCTATATGGGGACAATCCAAGAGACCCAGTACTTC

D gene: TRBD1
V gene: TRBV4-1
J gene: TRBJ2-7
clone size: .
CDR3 protein: CASSQRRDSSYEQYF
CDR3 DNA: TGCGCCAGCAGCCAACGCCGGGACAGCTCCTACGAGCAGTACTTC

D gene: TRBD1
V gene: TRBV12-3/TRBV12-4
J gene: TRBJ2-1
clone size: few
CDR3 protein: CASSFAPGQPEQFF
CDR3 DNA: TGTGCCAGCAGTTTCGCCCCGGGACAGCCTGAGCAGTTCTTC

D gene: .
V gene: TRBV4-2
J gene: TRBJ1-4
clone size: once
CDR3 protein: CASSQRAVEEKLFF
CDR3 DNA: TGTGCCAGCAGCCAGAGGGCGGTCGAGGAAAAACTGTTTTTT

D gene: .
V gene: TRBV6-1
J gene: TRBJ2-7
clone size: .
CDR3 protein: CASSRPGPVDEQYF
CDR3 DNA: TGTGCCAGCAGTCGACCGGGACCCGTCGACGAGCAGTACTTC

D gene: TRBD1
V gene: TRBV5-1
J gene: TRBJ2-5
clone size: .
CDR3 protein: CASSSHGTGVGETQYF
CDR3 DNA: TGCGCCAGCAGCTCCCATGGGACAGGGGTCGGAGAGACCCAGTACTTC

D gene: TRBD2
V gene: TRBV28
J gene: TRBJ2-1
clone size: .
CDR3 protein: CASSLGSGRRNEQFF
CDR3 DNA: TGTGCCAGCAGTTTAGGTAGCGGGAGACGCAATGAGCAGTTCTTC

D gene: .
V gene: TRBV5-1
J gene: TRBJ2-7
clone size: few
CDR3 protein: CASSLAVGSEYEQYF
CDR3 DNA: TGCGCCAGCAGCTTGGCCGTGGGGTCCGAGTACGAGCAGTACTTC

D gene: TRBD2
V gene: TRBV7-2
J gene: TRBJ2-7
clone size: .
CDR3 protein: CASRHVGGSYEQYF
CDR3 DNA: TGTGCCAGCAGACACGTCGGGGGGTCCTACGAGCAGTACTTC

D gene: .
V gene: TRBV11-2
J gene: TRBJ2-5
clone size: .
CDR3 protein: CASSYMGEETQYF
CDR3 DNA: TGTGCCAGCAGCTATATGGGGGAAGAGACCCAGTACTTC

D gene: .
V gene: TRBV14
J gene: TRBJ1-2
clone size: once
CDR3 protein: CASSQYGTNYGYTF
CDR3 DNA: TGTGCCAGCAGCCAGTACGGGACTAACTATGGCTACACCTTC

D gene: TRBD1
V gene: TRBV6-5
J gene: TRBJ1-5
clone size: .
CDR3 protein: CASSSQGAVQPQHF
CDR3 DNA: TGTGCCAGCAGTTCACAGGGGGCCGTTCAGCCCCAGCATTTT

D gene: TRBD2
V gene: TRBV9
J gene: TRBJ2-3
clone size: .
CDR3 protein: CASSVALRTSSSTDTQYF
CDR3 DNA: TGTGCCAGCAGCGTAGCCTTACGGACTAGCTCTAGCACAGATACGCAGTATTTT

D gene: TRBD1
V gene: TRBV7-2
J gene: TRBJ1-4
clone size: .
CDR3 protein: CASSTPTGVEKLFF
CDR3 DNA: TGTGCCAGCAGCACACCGACAGGGGTTGAAAAACTGTTTTTT

D gene: TRBD1
V gene: TRBV28
J gene: TRBJ1-5
clone size: .
CDR3 protein: CASQYPTGGRQPQHF
CDR3 DNA: TGTGCCAGCCAATACCCAACAGGGGGCAGGCAGCCCCAGCATTTT

D gene: .
V gene: TRBV20-1
J gene: TRBJ1-2
clone size: .
CDR3 protein: CSASKGYGAGGYTF
CDR3 DNA: TGCAGTGCTAGCAAAGGGTACGGCGCCGGGGGCTACACCTTC

D gene: .
V gene: TRBV7-2
J gene: TRBJ2-5
clone size: .
CDR3 protein: CASSLGGRSNERYF
CDR3 DNA: TGTGCCAGCAGCTTAGGTGGTCGGAGTAATGAGCGGTACTTC

D gene: TRBD1
V gene: TRBV4-2
J gene: TRBJ2-3
clone size: .
CDR3 protein: CASSQEEIGTGELYF
CDR3 DNA: TGTGCCAGCAGCCAAGAGGAAATAGGGACAGGGGAATTGTATTTT